This T cell receptor (beta chain) was documented in a study of T cell responses to AZD1222 COVID-19 vaccine. Study results and limitations: Rises in breadth and depth of Spike-specific TCRs came after two AZD1222 doses. Donors were largely white British and mainly female; clonal diversity was possibly underestimated. Baseline seropositivity occurred in only a handful of AZD1222 recipients.

Repertoires were generated with immunoSEQ multiplex PCR, while TCRdb's copy carries only in-frame clones and drops some. The sample contains 200,000 or so clones, 93% of which appear only once. Notes on this clone: Its antigen remains unknown.

The CDR3 is 16 amino acids. Germline V gene data show CDR1 as LGHDT and CDR2 as YNNKEL (reference sequence). With 1 base clipped from V and 6 bases from J, the junction kept 7 bases outside the gene matches. The starting material was peripheral blood, obtained 28 days after the second AZD1222 dose. This TCR was sampled from an adult who received the AZD1222 COVID-19 vaccine. This chain connects TRBV3-1 (or the pseudogene TRBV3-2) to TRBJ1-5; 9 bases map to TRBD1. CDR3 sequence reads: CASSQGTGVSSQPQHF. The DNA of the CDR3 is TGTGCCAGCAGCCAAGGGACAGGGGTAAGTTCTCAGCCCCAGCATTTT.